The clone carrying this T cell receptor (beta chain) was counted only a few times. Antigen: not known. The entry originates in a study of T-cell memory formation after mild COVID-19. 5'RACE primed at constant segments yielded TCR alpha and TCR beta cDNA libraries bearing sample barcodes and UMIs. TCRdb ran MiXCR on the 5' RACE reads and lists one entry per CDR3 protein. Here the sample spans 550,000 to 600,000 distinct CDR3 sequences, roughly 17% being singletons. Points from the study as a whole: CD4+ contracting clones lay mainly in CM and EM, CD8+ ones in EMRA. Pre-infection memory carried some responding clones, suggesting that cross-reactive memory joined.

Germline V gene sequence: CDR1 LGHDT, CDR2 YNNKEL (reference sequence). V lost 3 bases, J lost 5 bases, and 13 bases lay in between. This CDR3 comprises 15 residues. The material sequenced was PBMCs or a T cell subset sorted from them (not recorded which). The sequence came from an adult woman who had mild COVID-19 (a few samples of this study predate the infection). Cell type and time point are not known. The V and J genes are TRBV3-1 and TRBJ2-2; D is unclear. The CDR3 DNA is TGTGCCAGCAGCCAGAGGCTAGGCGGAACCGGGGAGCTGTTTTTT. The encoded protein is CASSQRLGGTGELFF.